Each of the 18 T cell receptor beta chains below was sequenced from the same sample in a study of post-analysis software for immune sequencing data. Their antigen targets remain unknown. Built from TCR beta cDNA, the libraries had unique molecular identifiers in them. TCRdb re-called the PCR reads through MiXCR, storing one row per CDR3 protein. This table has roughly 670,000 distinct CDR3 sequences, approximately 60% appearing once. Study-wide results and caveats: Patients showed TRBV5-6, TRBV5-1 and TRBV20-1 among a handful of TRBV segments more frequent than in controls.

The source material was blood. The receptors shown here come from a girl aged 2-10 years with multiple sclerosis.

This rearrangement joins TRBV12-3 or TRBV12-4 to TRBJ2-7; D remains ambiguous. Trimming left V 4 bases short and J 6 bases short, with 10 bases between. The CDR3 is 12 residues long. As DNA, the CDR3 is TGTGCCAGCAGTTCCCTTAATGTCGAGCAGTACTTC. As protein: CASSSLNVEQYF.

The chain uses TRBV20-1 and TRBJ2-3; possibly TRBD1 for D (7 bases). Germline CDR1 is DFQATT and CDR2 is SNEGSKA (reference sequence). V was pared by 6 bases and J by 6 bases, with 25 bases between. The CDR3 runs 16 residues. The CDR3 nucleotides read TGCAGTGCCCCGGAGATGTTCCAGGGGGGCTACGATACGCAGTATTTT. It translates to CSAPEMFQGGYDTQYF.

The V and J genes are TRBV12-3 or TRBV12-4 and TRBJ1-5; maybe TRBD1 (5 bases). The CDR3 consists of 14 residues. V lost 3 bases and J lost 7, with 13 bases in between. DNA for the CDR3: TGTGCCAGCAGTTTTGGGCGGGGGAGGCAGCCCCAGCATTTT. It yields the protein CASSFGRGRQPQHF.

The V and J genes are TRBV5-1 and TRBJ1-1; 9 bases line up with TRBD1. The CDR3 is made up of 15 amino acids. Trimming removed 2 bases from V and 3 bases from J; junction bases left unmatched: 5. Per the germline V gene, CDR1 is SGHRS and CDR2 is YFSETQ. The CDR3 loop reads CASSFVTGGDTEAFF. CDR3 in DNA: TGCGCCAGCAGCTTCGTGACAGGGGGGGACACTGAAGCTTTCTTT. The full variable domain, completed using reference TRBV5-1 and TRBJ1-1, is KAGVTQTPRYLIKTRGQQVTLSCSPISGHRSVSWYQQTPGQGLQFLFEYFSETQRNKGNFPGRFSGRQFSNSRSEMNVSTLELGDSALYLCASSFVTGGDTEAFFGQGTRLTVV.

V usage is TRBV11-2 and J usage is TRBJ2-1; maybe TRBD2 (7 bases). V was shortened by 2 bases and J by 0 bases, with 11 bases between the two germline ends. The CDR3 contains 16 residues. Germline CDR1 reads SGHAT; CDR2 reads FQNNGV. CDR3 residues: CASSLSGDISYNEQFF. Here the CDR3 DNA reads TGTGCCAGCAGCTTAAGCGGGGACATCTCCTACAATGAGCAGTTCTTC.

The chain joins TRBV4-2 to TRBJ1-1, with 7 bases lining up with TRBD1. The CDR3 consists of 15 residues. Germline V gene lookup returns CDR1 LGHNA and CDR2 YNFKEQ. The junction had 9 bases not matched to a gene; V was cut back by 1 base and J by 7 bases. The CDR3 sequence is CASSQVTRGFGEAFF. The DNA for the CDR3 is TGTGCCAGCAGCCAAGTGACCAGGGGGTTTGGTGAAGCTTTCTTT.

The V and J genes are TRBV7-9 and TRBJ1-1, with D possibly TRBD1 on 6 matching bases. The V gene's germline CDR1 is SEHNR and CDR2 FQNEAQ (reference sequence). The CDR3 contains 16 residues. The V gene lost 5 bases and the J gene lost 0 bases, with 16 bases spanning the gap. CDR3 sequence (DNA): TGTGCCAGCAGCCCGAGCGTTGGGGGCATGAACACTGAAGCTTTCTTT. Amino acid sequence: CASSPSVGGMNTEAFF. The full variable domain, its missing parts supplied by reference TRBV7-9 and TRBJ1-1, is DTGVSQNPRHKITKRGQNVTFRCDPISEHNRLYWYRQTLGQGPEFLTYFQNEAQLEKSRLLSDRFSAERPKGSFSTLEIQRTEQGDSAMYLCASSPSVGGMNTEAFFGQGTRLTVV.

This clonotype appeared once. This chain uses TRBV2 with TRBJ2-7, with a weak D call TRBD2 (5 bases). This CDR3 contains 14 residues. V shed 8 bases and J shed 4 bases, with 18 bases lying between them. Germline V CDR1 and CDR2: SNHLY, FYNNEI. CDR3 amino acids: CASGKPQGGYEQYF. The DNA for the CDR3 is TGTGCCAGCGGGAAGCCCCAAGGAGGATACGAGCAGTACTTC. Full variable domain (missing parts from reference TRBV2 and TRBJ2-7): EPEVTQTPSHQVTQMGQEVILRCVPISNHLYFYWYRQILGQKVEFLVSFYNNEISEKSEIFDDQFSVERPDGSNFTLKIRSTKLEDSAMYFCASGKPQGGYEQYFGPGTRLTVT.

This chain joins TRBV9 and TRBJ2-5; either TRBD1 or TRBD2 may supply D (5 bases each). Trimming cost V 2 bases and J 5 bases, with 16 bases left between them. Germline V gene data show CDR1 as SGDLS and CDR2 as YYNGEE. This CDR3 comprises 15 residues. The CDR3 loop reads CASSVSSSWGETQYF. The CDR3 DNA reads TGTGCCAGCAGCGTCAGTTCCTCTTGGGGGGAGACCCAGTACTTC.

The V call is TRBV6-1, the J call TRBJ2-3; 7 bases fit TRBD1. Trimming at V came to 8 bases and at J to 8 bases, leaving 7 bases not matched to a gene. CDR1 and CDR2 (germline): MNHNS, SASEGT. CDR3 length: 12 residues. CDR3 DNA: TGTGCCAGCTTATACAGGGGATCTACGCAGTATTTT. Translated, it gives CASLYRGSTQYF.

This clonotype has a handful of counts. The V call is TRBV27, the J call TRBJ2-5; possible D gene TRBD1, 5 bases. The end of the DNA is better explained by TRBJ2-7, so the J call may be wrong. Germline V gives CDR1 MNHEY, CDR2 SMNVEV (reference sequence). The CDR3 spans 16 residues. The CDR3: CASSLSPGKGRYEQYF. CDR3 bases: TGTGCCAGCAGTTTATCCCCCGGTAAGGGGCGGTACGAGCAGTACTTC.

The chain combines TRBV6-6 with TRBJ1-2; D not certain. The CDR3 totals 13 residues. CDR1 is MNHNY and CDR2 is SVGAGI in the germline V gene (reference sequence). V was clipped by 7 bases and J by 6 bases, with 15 bases between them. The CDR3 DNA reads TGTGCCAGCAACGCACCCCGCGAGGATGGCTACACCTTC. It codes for CASNAPREDGYTF.

V and J are TRBV13 and TRBJ2-5; 11 positions match TRBD1. Trimming at V came to 7 bases and at J to 4 bases, leaving 11 bases not matched to a gene. The CDR3 is 16 amino acids. Germline V gene sequence: CDR1 PRHDT, CDR2 FYEKMQ (reference sequence). CDR3 in amino acids: CASTTREGTGGETQYF. CDR3 coding DNA: TGTGCCAGCACCACTAGGGAGGGGACAGGGGGAGAGACCCAGTACTTC.

This clonotype was seen more than once but under ten times. V usage is TRBV6-1 and J usage is TRBJ2-7; a possible D gene is TRBD2 (6 bases). The CDR3 totals 14 residues. The V end was cut by 8 bases, the J end by 5 bases, with 19 bases between. Germline lookup yields CDR1 MNHNS and CDR2 SASEGT. Here the CDR3 DNA reads TGTGCCAGCTCCAGCGGGCAGGCCCGGAACGAGCAGTACTTC. Protein: CASSSGQARNEQYF.

The chain links TRBV13 to TRBJ2-1; D call uncertain. The V gene lost 3 bases and the J gene lost 2 bases, with 8 bases spanning the gap. The length of the CDR3 is 14 residues. Germline CDR1 reads PRHDT; CDR2 reads FYEKMQ (reference sequence). In DNA, the CDR3 is TGTGCCAGCAGCTTTTCAGTCGCCTACAATGAGCAGTTCTTC. Amino acid sequence: CASSFSVAYNEQFF.

The chain is built from TRBV10-3 and TRBJ2-5, with TRBD2 identical over 9 bases. The CDR3 loop spans 15 amino acids. V dropped 5 bases and J dropped 4; count of bases not matched to a gene: 8. The V gene's germline CDR1 is ENHRY and CDR2 SYGVKD. CDR3 sequence reads: CAISYSGSGRETQYF. CDR3 DNA: TGTGCCATCAGTTATAGCGGGAGTGGGAGAGAGACCCAGTACTTC.

The table lists this clonotype with a count of one. The genes are TRBV6-6 and TRBJ2-5; no clear D. CDR1 is MNHNY and CDR2 is SVGAGI in the germline V gene (reference sequence). The ends were cut back, 2 bases at V and 11 bases at J, with 21 bases in the middle. The CDR3 is 15 amino acids. The CDR3 DNA follows: TGTGCCAGCAGTTACGTGGCTAGTGGTAACAATGAGCAGTACTTC. Translated, it gives CASSYVASGNNEQYF.

This sequence joins TRBV6-2 or TRBV6-3 and TRBJ2-3; TRBD2 agrees at 10 bases. The V gene end was trimmed by 0 bases and the J gene end by 5 bases; junction bases not matched to a gene: 8. Germline loops: CDR1 MNHEY, CDR2 SVGEGT. This CDR3 region has 17 residues. The CDR3 DNA is TGTGCCAGCAGTTACTCGCGCCTAGCGGGGGAGGAAGATACGCAGTATTTT. Translation: CASSYSRLAGEEDTQYF.